Listed below are T cell receptor beta chains from one sample, sequenced in a study of blood T cell repertoires in COVID-19. Data came from immunoSEQ multiplex PCR; TCRdb stores just in-frame clones and leaves some out. The data contain some 270,000 clones, roughly 90% of them singletons. What was sequenced was peripheral blood. These receptors all stem from a man aged 45-65 years with acute or convalescent COVID-19. The CDR3 runs from the conserved cysteine through the conserved F or W. The D gene is left open where the match is weak. Clone size is not always given. Where it is, it says once, few, many or a class for expanded clones.

TRBJ2-3 | TRBV7-2 | TRBD1 | - | TGTGCCAGCTCGGGCAGGGGGATAGGCACAGATACGCAGTATTTT | CASSGRGIGTDTQYF
TRBJ2-2 | TRBV24-1 | TRBD2 | many | TGTGCCACCAGTGACAGTGCGGGGGAAACCGGGGAGCTGTTTTTT | CATSDSAGETGELFF
TRBJ2-1 | TRBV7-3 | TRBD1 | - | TGTGCCAGCAGCTTAAGGACCGGGACAGGGGGCGGCGAGCAGTTCTTC | CASSLRTGTGGGEQFF
TRBJ2-5 | TRBV7-9 | - | - | TGTGCCAGCGCCTCACTTTACCAAGAGACCCAGTACTTC | CASASLYQETQYF
TRBJ2-1 | TRBV7-9 | - | - | TGTGCCAGCAGCTCAACCTTATGGGCGAGAAGAAACAATGAGCAGTTCTTC | CASSSTLWARRNNEQFF
TRBJ1-5 | TRBV18 | - | - | TGTGCCAGCTCACCGTCAGGGACTCCACCTGGGGAGCCCCAGCATTTT | CASSPSGTPPGEPQHF
TRBJ1-4 | TRBV6-5 | TRBD1 | - | TGTGCCAGCAGTTACTCGTTGGCAGGGGGGGAAAAACTGTTTTTT | CASSYSLAGGEKLFF
TRBJ1-5 | TRBV6-5 | TRBD1 | - | TGTGCCAGCAGTCACGCCACAGGGGTCGGTCAGCCCCAGCATTTT | CASSHATGVGQPQHF
TRBJ2-5 | TRBV19 | TRBD1 | - | TGTGCCAGTAGTACCACAGGGGGGGAGACCCAGTACTTC | CASSTTGGETQYF
TRBJ2-1 | TRBV24-1 | - | - | TGTGCCACCAGTGATGCGGGGAGCTCCTACAATGAGCAGTTCTTC | CATSDAGSSYNEQFF
TRBJ1-3 | TRBV5-6 | - | - | TGTGCCAGCAGCCAACGGACAGCTCTCTCTGGAAACACCATATATTTT | CASSQRTALSGNTIYF
TRBJ1-4 | TRBV5-4 | - | - | TGTGCCAGCAGCTTGGCCTGGACGGGAAATGAAAAACTGTTTTTT | CASSLAWTGNEKLFF
TRBJ2-3 | TRBV5-1 | TRBD2 | - | TGCGCCAGCAGCTCGATAGCGGGGGAGGAAGATACGCAGTATTTT | CASSSIAGEEDTQYF
TRBJ1-2 | TRBV4-2 | TRBD1 | - | TGTGCCAGCAGCTACCGGGACAGGGGAGGAGATGGCTACACCTTC | CASSYRDRGGDGYTF
TRBJ2-6 | TRBV9 | - | - | TGTGCCAGCAGCGTTCATGCTGGGGCCAACGTCCTGACTTTC | CASSVHAGANVLTF
TRBJ2-1 | TRBV10-3 | TRBD2 | - | TGTGCCATCAGTGGACCCTCCCTGACTAGCGGGGGCCTGTACAATGAGCAGTTCTTC | CAISGPSLTSGGLYNEQFF
TRBJ1-1 | TRBV6-5 | - | - | TGTGCCAGCAGTTACTCGGAGCTAAACACTGAAGCTTTCTTT | CASSYSELNTEAFF
TRBJ1-1 | TRBV29-1 | - | few | TGCAGCGTTGAGTACAGACAGGTCCGCGAAGCTTTCTTT | CSVEYRQVREAFF
TRBJ1-5 | TRBV5-1 | - | - | TGCGCCAGCAGCTTGGACAGGGATAGCAATCAGCCCCAGCATTTT | CASSLDRDSNQPQHF
TRBJ1-5 | TRBV9 | - | - | TGTGCCAGCAGCGCGGGATTTAATCAGCCCCAGCATTTT | CASSAGFNQPQHF
TRBJ2-1 | TRBV12-3/TRBV12-4 | - | - | TGTGCCAGCAGCAGACAGGAGCAGTTCTTC | CASSRQEQFF
TRBJ2-1 | TRBV7-2 | - | once | TGTGCCAGCAGCTTACTTGGACGGGGGGCCGGGTTTATCAATGAGCAGTTCTTC | CASSLLGRGAGFINEQFF
TRBJ1-5 | TRBV29-1 | TRBD1 | - | TGCAGCGTTTTTACAGGGGGCGAGCAGCCCCAGCATTTT | CSVFTGGEQPQHF
TRBJ2-3 | TRBV12-5 | TRBD2 | - | TGTGCTAGTGGTCGGACTAGCTCGGCAGATACGCAGTATTTT | CASGRTSSADTQYF
TRBJ1-6 | TRBV10-3 | TRBD1 | - | TGTGCCATCAGTGACCAGGGACAGGGGAGTAATTCACCCCTCCACTTT | CAISDQGQGSNSPLHF
TRBJ1-6 | TRBV30 | TRBD1 | - | TGTGCCTCACGAACCACGATAAACAGGGGGAATTCACCCCTCCACTTT | CASRTTINRGNSPLHF
TRBJ1-1 | TRBV4-1 | TRBD1 | - | TGCGCCAGCAGCTACTCCCGGGACAGGGGTGTTACTGAAGCTTTCTTT | CASSYSRDRGVTEAFF
TRBJ1-2 | TRBV7-9 | TRBD1 | - | TGTGCCAGCAGCTTAGGCCCCCAACAGGGGGCGGGTGGCTACACCTTC | CASSLGPQQGAGGYTF
TRBJ1-5 | TRBV5-6 | - | - | TGTGCCAGCAGCTTGGGCGCCAGGCCTTATAGCAATCAGCCCCAGCATTTT | CASSLGARPYSNQPQHF
TRBJ1-5 | TRBV12-3/TRBV12-4 | - | - | TGTGCCAGCAGTACCACGGGGGATCAGCCCCAGCATTTT | CASSTTGDQPQHF
TRBJ2-3 | TRBV12-5 | - | - | TGTGCTAGTGGTTTGCCATCAGGGGCCAGCACAGATACGCAGTATTTT | CASGLPSGASTDTQYF
TRBJ2-1 | TRBV5-1 | TRBD1 | - | TGCGCCAGCAGCTTGAGTTGGGCCCAGGGGGATGAGCAGTTCTTC | CASSLSWAQGDEQFF
TRBJ1-6 | TRBV7-8 | TRBD1 | - | TGTGCCAGCAGCCCCCGGACAGGGGGAAATTCACCCCTCCACTTT | CASSPRTGGNSPLHF
TRBJ2-7 | TRBV30 | - | - | TGTGCCTGGAGTCAGGCGGGGCCCTACGAGCAGTACTTC | CAWSQAGPYEQYF
TRBJ2-7 | TRBV10-1 | - | - | TGCGCCAGCAGCGAAGGGACAAATTCCTACGAGCAGTACTTC | CASSEGTNSYEQYF
TRBJ1-5 | TRBV6-5 | - | - | TGTGCCAGCAGCGGGGGGATCAATCAGCCCCAGCATTTT | CASSGGINQPQHF
TRBJ2-7 | TRBV10-2 | TRBD2 | - | TGCGCCAGCAGCTCCCCTCAAGGCAGCGGGGTTTGGGAGCAGTACTTC | CASSSPQGSGVWEQYF
TRBJ1-1 | TRBV12-3/TRBV12-4 | - | - | TGTGCCAGCAGCCCATTGAACACTGAAGCTTTCTTT | CASSPLNTEAFF
TRBJ2-3 | TRBV5-1 | TRBD1 | - | TGCGCCAGCGGGTTTACCGGGACAGCAGGAACAGATACGCAGTATTTT | CASGFTGTAGTDTQYF
TRBJ1-5 | TRBV11-2 | TRBD1 | few | TGTGCCAGCAGCCAGGACAGGGGGAATCAGCCCCAGCATTTT | CASSQDRGNQPQHF
TRBJ1-1 | TRBV10-1 | - | - | TGCGCCAGCAGTGAGTCCGCTGAGGCGGCCGAAGAAGCTTTCTTT | CASSESAEAAEEAFF
TRBJ1-6 | TRBV5-4 | TRBD1 | - | TGTGCCAGCAGCCTTCAGACAGGGGACAATTCACCCCTCCACTTT | CASSLQTGDNSPLHF
TRBJ1-4 | TRBV9 | - | - | TGTGCCAGCAGCGGAACTATAAATGAAAAACTGTTTTTT | CASSGTINEKLFF
TRBJ2-7 | TRBV29-1 | - | - | TGCAGCGCCCGTTCCAGCTACGAGCAGTACTTC | CSARSSYEQYF
TRBJ2-7 | TRBV19 | - | once | TGTGCCAGTTCCCGCTCACCGTCGAGCTCCTACGAGCAGTACTTC | CASSRSPSSSYEQYF
TRBJ1-1 | TRBV9 | - | - | TGTGCCAGCAGCCCCCAGGCGGGGCTTGTGGTTGAAGCTTTCTTT | CASSPQAGLVVEAFF
TRBJ1-2 | TRBV19 | - | - | TGTGCCAGTACCGGGGTTTTGGGAGAAAATGGCTACACCTTC | CASTGVLGENGYTF
TRBJ1-1 | TRBV7-3 | TRBD1 | - | TGTGCCAGCAGCACCTATACAGGGGATGAAGCTTTCTTT | CASSTYTGDEAFF
TRBJ2-1 | TRBV2 | - | once | TGTGCCAGCAGCGTAGGGAGCAATGAGCAGTTCTTC | CASSVGSNEQFF
TRBJ2-2 | TRBV4-1 | TRBD2 | - | TGCGCCAGCAGCCAAGATCGGGGTAGCGGGGTCACCGGGGAGCTGTTTTTT | CASSQDRGSGVTGELFF
TRBJ1-1 | TRBV9 | - | - | TGTGCCAGCACCTTTATTGAGGGTAACACTGAAGCTTTCTTT | CASTFIEGNTEAFF
TRBJ2-2 | TRBV5-4 | TRBD2 | - | TGTGCCAGCAGCTTCCAAGCGGGGCCGAACACCGGGGAGCTGTTTTTT | CASSFQAGPNTGELFF